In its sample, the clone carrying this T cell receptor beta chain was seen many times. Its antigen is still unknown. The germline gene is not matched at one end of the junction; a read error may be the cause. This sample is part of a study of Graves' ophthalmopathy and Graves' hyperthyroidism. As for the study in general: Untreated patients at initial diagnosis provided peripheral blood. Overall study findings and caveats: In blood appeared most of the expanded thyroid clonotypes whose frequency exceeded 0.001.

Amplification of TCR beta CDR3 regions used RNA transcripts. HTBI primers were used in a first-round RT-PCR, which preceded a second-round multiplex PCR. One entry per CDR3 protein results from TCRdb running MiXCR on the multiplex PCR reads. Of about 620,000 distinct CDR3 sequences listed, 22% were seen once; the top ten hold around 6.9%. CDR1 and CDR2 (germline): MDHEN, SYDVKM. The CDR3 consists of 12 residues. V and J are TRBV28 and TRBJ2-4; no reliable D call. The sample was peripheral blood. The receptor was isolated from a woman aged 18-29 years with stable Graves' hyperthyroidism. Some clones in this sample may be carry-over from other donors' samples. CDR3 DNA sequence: TGTGCCAGCACCTCTGGGGTGGCCATTAAGTACTTC. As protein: CASTSGVAIKYF.